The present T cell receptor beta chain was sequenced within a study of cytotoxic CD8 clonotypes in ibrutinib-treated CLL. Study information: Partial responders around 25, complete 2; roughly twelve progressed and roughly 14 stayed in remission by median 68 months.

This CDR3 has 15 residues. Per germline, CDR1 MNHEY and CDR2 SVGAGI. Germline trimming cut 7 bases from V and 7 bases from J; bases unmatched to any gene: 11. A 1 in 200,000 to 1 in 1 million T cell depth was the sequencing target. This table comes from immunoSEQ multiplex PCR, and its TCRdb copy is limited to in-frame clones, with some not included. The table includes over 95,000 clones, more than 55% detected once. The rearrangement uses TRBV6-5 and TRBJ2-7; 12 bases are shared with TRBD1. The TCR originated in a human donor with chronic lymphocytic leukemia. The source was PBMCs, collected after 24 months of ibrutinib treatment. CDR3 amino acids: CASMRSGQGAKEQYF. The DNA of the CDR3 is TGTGCCAGCATGAGATCGGGACAGGGGGCGAAAGAGCAGTACTTC.